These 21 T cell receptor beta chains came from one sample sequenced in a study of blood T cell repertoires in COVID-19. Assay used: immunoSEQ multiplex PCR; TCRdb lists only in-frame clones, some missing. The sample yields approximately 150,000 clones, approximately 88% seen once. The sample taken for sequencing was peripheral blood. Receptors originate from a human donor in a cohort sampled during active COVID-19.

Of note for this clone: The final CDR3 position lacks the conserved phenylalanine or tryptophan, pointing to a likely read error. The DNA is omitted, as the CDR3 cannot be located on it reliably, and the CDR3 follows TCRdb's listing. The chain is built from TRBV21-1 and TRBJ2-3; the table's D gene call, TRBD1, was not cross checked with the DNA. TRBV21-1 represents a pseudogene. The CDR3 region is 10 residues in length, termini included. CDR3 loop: CASSYRPGTA.

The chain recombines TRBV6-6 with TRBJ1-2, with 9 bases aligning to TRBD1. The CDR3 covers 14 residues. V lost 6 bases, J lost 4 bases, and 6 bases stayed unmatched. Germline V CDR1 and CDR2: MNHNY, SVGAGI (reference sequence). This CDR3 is CASSGQGRSYGYTF. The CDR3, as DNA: TGTGCCAGCAGCGGACAGGGGCGGTCCTATGGCTACACCTTC.

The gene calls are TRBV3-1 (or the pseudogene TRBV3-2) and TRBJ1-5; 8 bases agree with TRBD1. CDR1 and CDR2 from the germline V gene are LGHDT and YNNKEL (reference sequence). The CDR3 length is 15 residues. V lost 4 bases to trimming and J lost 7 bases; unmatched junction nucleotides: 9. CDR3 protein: CASSLKDRAKQPQHF. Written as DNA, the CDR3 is TGTGCCAGCAGCCTAAAGGACAGGGCAAAGCAGCCCCAGCATTTT.

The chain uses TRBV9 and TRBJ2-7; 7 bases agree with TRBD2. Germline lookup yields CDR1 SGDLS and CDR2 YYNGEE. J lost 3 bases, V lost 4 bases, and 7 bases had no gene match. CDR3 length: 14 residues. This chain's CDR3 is CASSNLAVSYEQYF. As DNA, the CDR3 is TGTGCCAGCAGCAACCTAGCGGTAAGCTACGAGCAGTACTTC.

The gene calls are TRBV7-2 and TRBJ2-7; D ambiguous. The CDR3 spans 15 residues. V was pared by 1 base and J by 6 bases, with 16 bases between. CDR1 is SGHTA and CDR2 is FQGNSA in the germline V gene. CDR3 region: CASSLDFGGPREQYF. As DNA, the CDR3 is TGTGCCAGCAGCTTAGACTTCGGCGGTCCGCGCGAGCAGTACTTC.

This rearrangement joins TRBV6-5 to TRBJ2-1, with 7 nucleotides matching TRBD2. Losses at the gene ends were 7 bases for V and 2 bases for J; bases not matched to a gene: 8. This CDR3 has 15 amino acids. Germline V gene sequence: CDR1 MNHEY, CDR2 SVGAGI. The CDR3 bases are TGTGCCAGCACCCCTCTAGCGGTGGCCTACAATGAGCAGTTCTTC. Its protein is CASTPLAVAYNEQFF.

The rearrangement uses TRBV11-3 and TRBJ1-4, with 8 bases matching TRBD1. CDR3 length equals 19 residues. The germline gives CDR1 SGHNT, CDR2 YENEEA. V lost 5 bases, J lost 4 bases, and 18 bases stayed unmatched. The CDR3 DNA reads TGTGCCAGCAGCCCGAACGCGGCCCTCGACAGGGGAGGTAATGAAAAACTGTTTTTT. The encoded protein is CASSPNAALDRGGNEKLFF.

DNA for the CDR3: TGTGCCAGCAGTTTCCAAGTAGGGGTAAACATTCAGTACTTC. Translated: CASSFQVGVNIQYF. The gene calls are TRBV27 and TRBJ2-4; tentatively, D is TRBD1 (5 bases). The CDR3 loop spans 14 amino acids. V was cut by 3 bases and J by 6 bases, with 12 bases left in between. The germline V gene encodes CDR1 MNHEY and CDR2 SMNVEV (reference sequence).

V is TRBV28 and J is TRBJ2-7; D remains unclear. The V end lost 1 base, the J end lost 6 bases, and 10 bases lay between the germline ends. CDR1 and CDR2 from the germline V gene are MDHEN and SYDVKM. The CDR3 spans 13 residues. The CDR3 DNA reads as TGTGCCAGCAGTTTATCCCTGCAGTTCGAGCAGTACTTC. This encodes CASSLSLQFEQYF.

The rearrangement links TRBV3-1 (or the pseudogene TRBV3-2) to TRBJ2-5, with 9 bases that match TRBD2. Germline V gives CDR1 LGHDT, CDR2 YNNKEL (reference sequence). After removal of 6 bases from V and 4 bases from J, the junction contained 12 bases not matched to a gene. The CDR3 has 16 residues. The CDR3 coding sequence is TGTGCCAGCAGACCCTGGGATGGTAGCGGGAGAGAGACCCAGTACTTC. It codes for CASRPWDGSGRETQYF.

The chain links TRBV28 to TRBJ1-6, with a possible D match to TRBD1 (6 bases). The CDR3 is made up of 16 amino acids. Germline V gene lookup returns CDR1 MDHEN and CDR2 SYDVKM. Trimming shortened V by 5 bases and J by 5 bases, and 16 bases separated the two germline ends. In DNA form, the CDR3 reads TGTGCCAGCAGTCGCCCGGCAGGGGCTAATAATTCACCCCTCCACTTT. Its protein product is CASSRPAGANNSPLHF.

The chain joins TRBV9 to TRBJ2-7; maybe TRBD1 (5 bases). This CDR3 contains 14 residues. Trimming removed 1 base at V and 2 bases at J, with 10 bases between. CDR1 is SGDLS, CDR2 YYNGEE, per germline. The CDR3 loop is CASSVQGLAYEQYF. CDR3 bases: TGTGCCAGCAGCGTACAGGGTTTGGCCTACGAGCAGTACTTC.

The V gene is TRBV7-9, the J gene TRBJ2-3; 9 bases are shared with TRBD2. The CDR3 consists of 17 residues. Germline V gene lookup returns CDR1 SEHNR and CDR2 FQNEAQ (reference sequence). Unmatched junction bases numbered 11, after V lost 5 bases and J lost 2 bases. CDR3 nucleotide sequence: TGTGCCAGCAGCCCCCGGTCTAGCGGGGCGAACACAGATACGCAGTATTTT. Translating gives CASSPRSSGANTDTQYF.

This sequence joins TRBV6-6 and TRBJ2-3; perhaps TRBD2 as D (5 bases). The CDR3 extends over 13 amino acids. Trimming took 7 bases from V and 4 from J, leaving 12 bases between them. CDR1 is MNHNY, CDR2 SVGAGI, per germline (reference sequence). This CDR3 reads CASIPSIADTQYF. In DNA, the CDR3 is TGTGCCAGCATTCCTAGCATCGCAGATACGCAGTATTTT.

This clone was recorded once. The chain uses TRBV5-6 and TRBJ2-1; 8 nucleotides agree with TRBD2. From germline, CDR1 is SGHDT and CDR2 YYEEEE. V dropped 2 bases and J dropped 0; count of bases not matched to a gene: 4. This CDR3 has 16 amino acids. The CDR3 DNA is TGTGCCAGCAGCTTCGGGGGGGCGTCCTCCTACAATGAGCAGTTCTTC. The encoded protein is CASSFGGASSYNEQFF.

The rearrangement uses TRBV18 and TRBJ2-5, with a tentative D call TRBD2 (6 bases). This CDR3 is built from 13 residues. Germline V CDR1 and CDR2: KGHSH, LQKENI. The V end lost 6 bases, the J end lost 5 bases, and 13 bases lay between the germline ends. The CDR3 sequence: CASSQGRSETQYF. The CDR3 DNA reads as TGTGCCAGCTCCCAAGGGAGGAGCGAGACCCAGTACTTC.

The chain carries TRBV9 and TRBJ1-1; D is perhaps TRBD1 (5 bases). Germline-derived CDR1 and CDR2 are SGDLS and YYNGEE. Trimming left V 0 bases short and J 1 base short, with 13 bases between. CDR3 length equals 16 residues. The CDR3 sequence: CASSVEVGGANTEAFF. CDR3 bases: TGTGCCAGCAGCGTAGAGGTCGGTGGGGCGAACACTGAAGCTTTCTTT.

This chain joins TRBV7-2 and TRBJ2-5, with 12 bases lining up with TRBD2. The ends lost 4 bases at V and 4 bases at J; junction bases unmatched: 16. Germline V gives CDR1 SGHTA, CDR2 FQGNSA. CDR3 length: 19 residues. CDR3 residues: CASSSPLTSGGPAGETQYF. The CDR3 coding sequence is TGTGCCAGCAGCTCGCCCCTTACTAGCGGGGGGCCGGCGGGAGAGACCCAGTACTTC.

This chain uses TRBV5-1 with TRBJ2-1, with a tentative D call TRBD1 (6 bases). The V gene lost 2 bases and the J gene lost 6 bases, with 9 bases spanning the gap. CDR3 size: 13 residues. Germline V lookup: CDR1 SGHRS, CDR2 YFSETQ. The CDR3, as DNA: TGCGCCAGCAGCTTAGTGGACAGCAATGAGCAGTTCTTC. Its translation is CASSLVDSNEQFF.

The CDR3 bases are TGTGCCAGTAGTATACGGGCGGGGGGCAATCAGCCCCAGCATTTT. This encodes CASSIRAGGNQPQHF. The chain recombines TRBV19 with TRBJ1-5, with a possible D match to TRBD1 (5 bases). The CDR3 runs to 15 residues. Per the germline V gene, CDR1 is LNHDA and CDR2 is SQIVND (reference sequence). The germline V and J ends were trimmed by 2 bases and 2 bases, with 10 bases remaining between them.

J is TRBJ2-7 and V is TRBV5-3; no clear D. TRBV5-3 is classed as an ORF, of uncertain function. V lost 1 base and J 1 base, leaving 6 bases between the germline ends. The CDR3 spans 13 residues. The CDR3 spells CARSLTSSYEQYF. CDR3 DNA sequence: TGTGCCAGAAGCTTGACCAGTTCCTACGAGCAGTACTTC.